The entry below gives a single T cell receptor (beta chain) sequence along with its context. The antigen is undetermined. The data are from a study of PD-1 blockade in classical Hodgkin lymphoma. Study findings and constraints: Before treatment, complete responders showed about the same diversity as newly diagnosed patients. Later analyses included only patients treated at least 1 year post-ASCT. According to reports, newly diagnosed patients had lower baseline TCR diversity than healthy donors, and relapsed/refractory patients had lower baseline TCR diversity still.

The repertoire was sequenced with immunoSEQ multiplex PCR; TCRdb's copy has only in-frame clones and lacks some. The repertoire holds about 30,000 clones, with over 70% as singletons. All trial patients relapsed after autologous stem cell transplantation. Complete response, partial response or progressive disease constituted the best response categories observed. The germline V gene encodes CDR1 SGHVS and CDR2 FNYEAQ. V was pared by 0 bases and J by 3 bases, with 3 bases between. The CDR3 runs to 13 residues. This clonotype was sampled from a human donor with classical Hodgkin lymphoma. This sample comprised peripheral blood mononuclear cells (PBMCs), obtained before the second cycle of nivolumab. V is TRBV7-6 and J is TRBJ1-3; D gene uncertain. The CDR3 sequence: CASSLAGGNTIYF. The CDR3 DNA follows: TGTGCCAGCAGCTTAGCGGGTGGAAACACCATATATTTT. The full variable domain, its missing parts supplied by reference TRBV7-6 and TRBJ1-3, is GAGVSQSPRYKVTKRGQDVALRCDPISGHVSLYWYRQALGQGPEFLTYFNYEAQQDKSGLPNDRFSAERPEGSISTLTIQRTEQRDSAMYRCASSLAGGNTIYFGEGSWLTVV.